Listed here is a single TCR beta chain. What it binds is unknown. Libraries were prepared by immunoSEQ multiplex PCR; TCRdb keeps only in-frame clonotypes and omits some of them. Of 40,000 to 50,000 clones listed, approximately 89% are singletons. The data were taken from a study of OX40 agonist ivuxolimab in advanced cancers. Study as a whole: One patient with hepatocellular carcinoma and two with cutaneous melanoma, three in all, had partial responses.

The CDR3 is made up of 14 amino acids. Per the germline V gene, CDR1 is SEHNR and CDR2 is FQNEAQ (reference sequence). After removal of 8 bases from V and 2 bases from J, the junction contained 7 bases not matched to a gene. Study observations and caveats: Expanded clones were, on average, more numerous in CD8+ T cells than in CD4+.

The material sequenced was CD4+ or CD8+ T cells sorted from blood, taken in a trial of the OX40 agonist ivuxolimab. V gene TRBV7-9 combines with J gene TRBJ2-5; 8 bases are shared with TRBD2. This receptor was taken from an adult with an advanced solid tumor such as melanoma, head and neck, liver or kidney cancer. The CDR3 reads CASGETSEQETQYF. CDR3 in DNA: TGTGCCAGCGGGGAGACTAGCGAGCAAGAGACCCAGTACTTC.